This TCR beta chain was profiled in a study of T-cell memory formation after mild COVID-19. Whole-study context: Clusters were largely donor specific. The study's findings and limits: Clones contracting day 15 to 85 were balanced CD4/CD8; later expanders leaned CD4+. The main location of contracting CD4+ clones was CM and EM, and that of contracting CD8+ clones was EMRA.

The CDR3 length is 16 residues. The germline gives CDR1 SGHNT, CDR2 YYREEE (reference sequence). After removal of 4 bases from V and 7 bases from J, the junction contained 16 bases not matched to a gene. The TCR alpha and TCR beta cDNA libraries, bearing sample barcodes and UMIs, were generated by 5'RACE using constant-segment primers. TCRdb redid the calling of the 5' RACE reads with MiXCR, one entry per CDR3 protein. The table has hundreds of thousands of distinct CDR3 sequences, about 23% seen once. Notes on this clonotype: Its antigen remains unknown.

The clonotype comes from an adult woman who had mild COVID-19 (a few samples of this study predate the infection). Cell type and time point are not known. Sequenced input: PBMCs or a T cell subset sorted from them (not recorded which). The chain is built from TRBV5-4 and TRBJ2-7; 8 bases match TRBD2. CDR3: CASSEQGFGGAKEQYF. In DNA, the CDR3 is TGTGCCAGCAGCGAACAGGGATTCGGGGGGGCTAAGGAGCAGTACTTC.